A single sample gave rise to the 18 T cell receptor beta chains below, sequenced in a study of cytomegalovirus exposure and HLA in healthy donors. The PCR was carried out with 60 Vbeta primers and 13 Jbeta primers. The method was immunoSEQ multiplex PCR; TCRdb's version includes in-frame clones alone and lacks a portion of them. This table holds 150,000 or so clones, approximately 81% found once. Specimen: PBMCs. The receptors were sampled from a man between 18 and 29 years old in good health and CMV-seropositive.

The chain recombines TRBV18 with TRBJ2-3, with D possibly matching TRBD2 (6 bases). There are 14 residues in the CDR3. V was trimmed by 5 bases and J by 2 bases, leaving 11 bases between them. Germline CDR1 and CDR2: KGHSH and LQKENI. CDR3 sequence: CASSARGYTDTQYF. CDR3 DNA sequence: TGTGCCAGCTCAGCTCGGGGGTACACAGATACGCAGTATTTT.

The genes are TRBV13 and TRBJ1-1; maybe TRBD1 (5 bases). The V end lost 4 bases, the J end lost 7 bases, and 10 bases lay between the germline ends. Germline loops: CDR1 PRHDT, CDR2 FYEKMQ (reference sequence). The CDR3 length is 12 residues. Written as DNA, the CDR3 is TGTGCCAGCAGCTCGGACACCGTTGAAGCTTTCTTT. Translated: CASSSDTVEAFF.

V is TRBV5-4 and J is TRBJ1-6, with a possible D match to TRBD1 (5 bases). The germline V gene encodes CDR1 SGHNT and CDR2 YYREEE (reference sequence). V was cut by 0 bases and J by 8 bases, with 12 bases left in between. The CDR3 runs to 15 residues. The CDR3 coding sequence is TGTGCCAGCAGCTTGGTTACCACCAGGGATTCACCCCTCCACTTT. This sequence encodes CASSLVTTRDSPLHF. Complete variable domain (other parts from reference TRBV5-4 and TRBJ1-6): ETGVTQSPTHLIKTRGQQVTLRCSSQSGHNTVSWYQQALGQGPQFIFQYYREEENGRGNFPPRFSGLQFPNYSSELNVNALELDDSALYLCASSLVTTRDSPLHFGNGTRLTVT.

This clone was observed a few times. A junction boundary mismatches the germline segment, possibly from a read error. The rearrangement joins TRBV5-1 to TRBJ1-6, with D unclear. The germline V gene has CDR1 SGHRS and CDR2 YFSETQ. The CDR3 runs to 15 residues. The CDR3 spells CASNLDTSYNSPLHF. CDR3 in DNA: TGCGCCAGCAACTTGGATACATCCTATAATTCACCCCTCCACTTT.

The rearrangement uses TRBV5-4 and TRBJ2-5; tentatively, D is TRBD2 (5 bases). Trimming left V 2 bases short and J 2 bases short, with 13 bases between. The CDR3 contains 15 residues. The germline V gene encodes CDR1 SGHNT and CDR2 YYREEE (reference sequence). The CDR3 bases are TGTGCCAGCAGCTTTGACGGGGTGACACAAGAGACCCAGTACTTC. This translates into CASSFDGVTQETQYF.

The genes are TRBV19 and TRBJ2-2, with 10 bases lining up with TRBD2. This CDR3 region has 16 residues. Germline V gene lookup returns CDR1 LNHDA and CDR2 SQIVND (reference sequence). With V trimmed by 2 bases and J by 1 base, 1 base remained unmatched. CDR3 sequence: CASSIRLAGNTGELFF. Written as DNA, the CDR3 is TGTGCCAGTAGTATAAGACTAGCGGGGAACACCGGGGAGCTGTTTTTT. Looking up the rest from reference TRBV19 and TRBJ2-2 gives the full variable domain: DGGITQSPKYLFRKEGQNVTLSCEQNLNHDAMYWYRQDPGQGLRLIYYSQIVNDFQKGDIAEGYSVSREKKESFPLTVTSAQKNPTAFYLCASSIRLAGNTGELFFGEGSRLTVL.

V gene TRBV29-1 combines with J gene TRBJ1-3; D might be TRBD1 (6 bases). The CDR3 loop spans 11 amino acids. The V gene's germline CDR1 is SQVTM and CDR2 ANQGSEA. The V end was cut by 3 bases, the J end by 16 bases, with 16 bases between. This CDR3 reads CSVERMGAGYF. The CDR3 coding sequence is TGCAGCGTTGAGCGTATGGGGGCTGGTTATTTT.

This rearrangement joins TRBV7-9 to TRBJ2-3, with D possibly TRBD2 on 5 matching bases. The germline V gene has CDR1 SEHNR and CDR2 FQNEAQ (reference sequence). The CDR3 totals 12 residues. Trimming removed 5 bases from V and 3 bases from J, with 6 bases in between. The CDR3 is CASSRGTDTQYF. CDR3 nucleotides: TGTGCCAGCAGCCGAGGGACAGATACGCAGTATTTT.

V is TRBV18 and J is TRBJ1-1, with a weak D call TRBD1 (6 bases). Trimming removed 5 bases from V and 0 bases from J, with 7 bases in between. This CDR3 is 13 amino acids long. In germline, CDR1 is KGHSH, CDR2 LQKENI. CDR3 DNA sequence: TGTGCCAGCTCAGGACAGCTGAACACTGAAGCTTTCTTT. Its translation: CASSGQLNTEAFF.

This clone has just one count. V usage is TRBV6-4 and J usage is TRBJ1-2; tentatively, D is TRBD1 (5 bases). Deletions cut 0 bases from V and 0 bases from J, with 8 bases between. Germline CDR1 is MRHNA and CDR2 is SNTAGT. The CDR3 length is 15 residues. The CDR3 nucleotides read TGTGCCAGCAGTGACTCGAAGACAGCTAACTATGGCTACACCTTC. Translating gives CASSDSKTANYGYTF.

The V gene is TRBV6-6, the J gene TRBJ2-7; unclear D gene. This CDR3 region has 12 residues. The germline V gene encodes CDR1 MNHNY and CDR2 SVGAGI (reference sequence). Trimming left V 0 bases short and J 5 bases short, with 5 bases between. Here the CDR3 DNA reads TGTGCCAGCAGTTACTCGAGGAACGAGCAGTACTTC. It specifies CASSYSRNEQYF.

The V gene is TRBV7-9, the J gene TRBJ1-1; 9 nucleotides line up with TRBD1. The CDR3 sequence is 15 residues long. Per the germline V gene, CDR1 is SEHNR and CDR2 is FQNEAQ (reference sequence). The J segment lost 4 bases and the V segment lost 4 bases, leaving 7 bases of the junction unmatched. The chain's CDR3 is CASSSRQGGITEAFF. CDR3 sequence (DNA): TGTGCCAGCAGCTCGCGACAGGGGGGGATCACTGAAGCTTTCTTT.

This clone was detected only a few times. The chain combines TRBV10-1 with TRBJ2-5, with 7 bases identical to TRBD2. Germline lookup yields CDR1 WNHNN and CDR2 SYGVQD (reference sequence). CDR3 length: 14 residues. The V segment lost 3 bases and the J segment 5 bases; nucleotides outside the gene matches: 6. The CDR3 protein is CASSDRTSNETQYF. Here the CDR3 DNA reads TGCGCCAGCAGTGACAGGACTAGTAATGAGACCCAGTACTTC.

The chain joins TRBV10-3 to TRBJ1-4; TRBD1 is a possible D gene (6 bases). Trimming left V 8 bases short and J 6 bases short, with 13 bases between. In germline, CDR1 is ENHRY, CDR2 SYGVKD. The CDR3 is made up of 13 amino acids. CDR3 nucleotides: TGTGCCATCCAGGGGAGACGGGATGAAAAACTGTTTTTT. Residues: CAIQGRRDEKLFF.

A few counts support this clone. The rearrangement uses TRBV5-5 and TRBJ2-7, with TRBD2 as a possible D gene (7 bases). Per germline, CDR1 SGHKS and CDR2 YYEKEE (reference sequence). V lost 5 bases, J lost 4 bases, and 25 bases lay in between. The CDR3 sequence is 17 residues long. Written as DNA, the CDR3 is TGTGCCAGCAGGGAGGGGGGGGGCTACCTTACAAAGTACGAGCAGTACTTC. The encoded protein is CASREGGGYLTKYEQYF.

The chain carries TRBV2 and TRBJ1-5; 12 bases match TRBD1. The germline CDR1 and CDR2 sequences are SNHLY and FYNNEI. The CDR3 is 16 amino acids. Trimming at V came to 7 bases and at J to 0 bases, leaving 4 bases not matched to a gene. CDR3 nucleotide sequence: TGTGCCAGCACGGGACAGGGGGCGAATAGCAATCAGCCCCAGCATTTT. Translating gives CASTGQGANSNQPQHF.

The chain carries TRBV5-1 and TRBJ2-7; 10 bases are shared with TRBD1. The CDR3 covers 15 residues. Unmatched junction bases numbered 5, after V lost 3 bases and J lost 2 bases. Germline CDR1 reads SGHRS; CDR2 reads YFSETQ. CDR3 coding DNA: TGCGCCAGCAGCTCCCGACAGGGGGCGACCTACGAGCAGTACTTC. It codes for CASSSRQGATYEQYF.

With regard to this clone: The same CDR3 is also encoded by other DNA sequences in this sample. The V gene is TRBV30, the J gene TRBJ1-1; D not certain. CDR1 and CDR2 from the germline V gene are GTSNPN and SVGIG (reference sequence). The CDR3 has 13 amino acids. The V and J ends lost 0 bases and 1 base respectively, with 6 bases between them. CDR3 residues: CAWSVLGNTEAFF. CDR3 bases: TGTGCCTGGAGTGTACTCGGGAACACTGAAGCTTTCTTT.